Listed here are 10 T cell receptor beta chains from one sample, sequenced in a study of cytomegalovirus exposure and HLA in healthy donors. PCR employed 60 Vbeta and 13 Jbeta primers. This table comes from immunoSEQ multiplex PCR, and its TCRdb copy is limited to in-frame clones, with some not included. This repertoire shows about 190,000 clones, over 70% found once; its top ten account for roughly 1.6%. Input material: PBMCs. The receptors here all came from a woman under 30 in good health and CMV-seronegative.

The V call is TRBV4-2, the J call TRBJ2-6; no clear D gene. Trimming took 0 bases from V and 2 from J, leaving 8 bases between them. The CDR3 covers 16 residues. CDR1 and CDR2 (germline): LGHNA, YNFKEQ. CDR3 DNA: TGTGCCAGCAGCCAAGATCTACAGACTGGGGCCAACGTCCTGACTTTC. The encoded protein is CASSQDLQTGANVLTF.

The genes are TRBV5-4 and TRBJ2-3; 7 nucleotides align to TRBD2. The CDR3 contains 18 residues. CDR1 is SGHNT and CDR2 is YYREEE in the germline V gene (reference sequence). The V gene end was trimmed by 3 bases and the J gene end by 0 bases; junction bases not matched to a gene: 13. CDR3 residues: CASSWAGTIGLSTDTQYF. The CDR3 DNA is TGTGCCAGCAGCTGGGCCGGGACTATTGGCCTTAGCACAGATACGCAGTATTTT.

The V and J genes are TRBV2 and TRBJ1-5; no firm D call. V lost 3 bases to trimming and J lost 4 bases, with 4 bases between them. Germline V CDR1 and CDR2: SNHLY, FYNNEI. CDR3 length equals 12 residues. The CDR3 sequence is CASSEENQPQHF. The CDR3 DNA reads as TGTGCCAGCAGTGAGGAGAATCAGCCCCAGCATTTT.

This clone was seen a handful of times. The rearrangement links TRBV6-1 to TRBJ1-1, with TRBD1 as a possible D gene (6 bases). CDR1 is MNHNS and CDR2 is SASEGT in the germline V gene. V lost 7 bases to trimming and J lost 3 bases, with 15 bases between them. There are 14 residues in the CDR3. The CDR3 loop reads CASTIGQLHTEAFF. Written as DNA, the CDR3 is TGTGCCAGCACTATCGGACAGCTACACACTGAAGCTTTCTTT.

The gene calls are TRBV11-2 and TRBJ1-2; 9 bases are a match to TRBD1. This CDR3 region has 16 residues. Germline CDR1 and CDR2: SGHAT and FQNNGV. J lost 8 bases, V lost 2 bases, and 12 bases had no gene match. CDR3 amino acids: CASSLFSPGQGGGYTF. In nucleotides, the CDR3 is TGTGCCAGCAGCTTATTCTCCCCGGGACAGGGTGGCGGCTACACCTTC.

V gene TRBV15 combines with J gene TRBJ1-1, with a weak D call TRBD1 (5 bases). Trimming pared 3 bases from V and 0 bases from J, leaving 8 bases between. Germline V gives CDR1 LNHNV, CDR2 YYDKDF (reference sequence). This CDR3 contains 14 residues. CDR3 protein: CATSSGDLNTEAFF. CDR3 nucleotide sequence: TGTGCCACCAGCAGTGGGGACTTGAACACTGAAGCTTTCTTT.

The chain uses TRBV5-6 and TRBJ1-5; tentative D call: TRBD1 (5 bases). The CDR3 loop spans 13 amino acids. The ends were cut back, 4 bases at V and 3 bases at J, with 8 bases in the middle. Germline V lookup: CDR1 SGHDT, CDR2 YYEEEE. DNA for the CDR3: TGTGCCAGCAGCCGACAGCCCAATCAGCCCCAGCATTTT. It is translated as CASSRQPNQPQHF.

This clone was counted once. V and J are TRBV6-1 and TRBJ2-3; D might be TRBD2 (5 bases). Trimming removed 0 bases at V and 5 bases at J, with 12 bases between. CDR1 and CDR2 (germline): MNHNS, SASEGT. This CDR3 has 15 amino acids. The CDR3 region is CASSEARLGGDTQYF. CDR3 DNA sequence: TGTGCCAGCAGTGAAGCAAGGCTCGGAGGAGATACGCAGTATTTT.

V and J are TRBV2 and TRBJ2-2; 9 positions match TRBD2. Germline CDR1 is SNHLY and CDR2 is FYNNEI. This CDR3 is 17 amino acids long. V dropped 8 bases and J dropped 4; count of bases not matched to a gene: 14. As DNA, the CDR3 is TGTGCCAGCCTGCAAAGGGCGGGGGGGCCGACCACCGGGGAGCTGTTTTTT. This encodes CASLQRAGGPTTGELFF. The full variable domain, its missing parts supplied by reference TRBV2 and TRBJ2-2, is EPEVTQTPSHQVTQMGQEVILRCVPISNHLYFYWYRQILGQKVEFLVSFYNNEISEKSEIFDDQFSVERPDGSNFTLKIRSTKLEDSAMYFCASLQRAGGPTTGELFFGEGSRLTVL.

In this sample, this clone turned up once. V is TRBV10-3 and J is TRBJ1-1; 12 bases match TRBD1. Germline V gene lookup returns CDR1 ENHRY and CDR2 SYGVKD. The CDR3 length is 12 residues. The V and J ends lost 10 bases and 8 bases, in that order; junction bases with no gene match: 5. Here the CDR3 DNA reads TGTGCCAGCTCCGGGACAGGGGGCGAAGCTTTCTTT. It yields the protein CASSGTGGEAFF.